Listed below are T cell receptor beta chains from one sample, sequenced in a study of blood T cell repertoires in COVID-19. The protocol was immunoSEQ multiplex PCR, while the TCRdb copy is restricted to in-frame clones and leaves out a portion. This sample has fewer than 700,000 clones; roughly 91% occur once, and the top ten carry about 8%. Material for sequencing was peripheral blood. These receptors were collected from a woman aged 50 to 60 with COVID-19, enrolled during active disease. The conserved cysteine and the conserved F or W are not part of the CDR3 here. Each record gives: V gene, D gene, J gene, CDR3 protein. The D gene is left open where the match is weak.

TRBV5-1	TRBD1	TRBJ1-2	ASSLEGAYGYT
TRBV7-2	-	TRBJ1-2	ASSLARQGHGYT
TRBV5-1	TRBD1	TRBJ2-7	ASSSGPGQRVYEQY
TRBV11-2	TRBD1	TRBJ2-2	ASSLGLSGQGAAGELF
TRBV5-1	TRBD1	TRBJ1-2	ASSGDRYGYT
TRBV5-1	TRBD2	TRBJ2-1	ASSFRTSGGARDEQF
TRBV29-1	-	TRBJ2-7	SGKVGDYEQY
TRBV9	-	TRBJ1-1	ASSTQGGTEAF
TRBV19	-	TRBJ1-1	ATSFTGNTEAF
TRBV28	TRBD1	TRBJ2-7	ASRRSGQGVYEQY
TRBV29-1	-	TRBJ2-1	SLRTAYNEQF
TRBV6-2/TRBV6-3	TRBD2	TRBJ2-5	ASSSSFGGETQY
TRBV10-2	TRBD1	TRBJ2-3	ASRDPTGGSKDTQY
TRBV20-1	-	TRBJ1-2	SASFVEGYGYT
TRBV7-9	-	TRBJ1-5	ASSLLQEDQPQH
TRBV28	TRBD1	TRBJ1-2	ASSTGTGVGGYT
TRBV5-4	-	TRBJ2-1	ASSLATRVGNEQF
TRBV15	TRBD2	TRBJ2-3	ATSRDWWLAGTSTDTQY
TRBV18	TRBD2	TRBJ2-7	ASSPVPAGGPYEQY
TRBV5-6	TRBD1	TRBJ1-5	ASSFTGVNQPQH
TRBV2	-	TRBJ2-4	ASSEGGSLAKNIQY
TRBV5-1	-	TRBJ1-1	ASSLGGVYTEAF
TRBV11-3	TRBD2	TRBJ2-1	ASSLGYRLAGTNEQF
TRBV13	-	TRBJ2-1	ASSPGGSSGYNEQF
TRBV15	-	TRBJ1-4	ATSRDFIRATNEKLF
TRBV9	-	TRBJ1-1	ASSVGGAEAF
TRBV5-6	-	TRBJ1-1	ASSFYGAGGTEAF
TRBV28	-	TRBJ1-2	ASIRTDGIRYGYT
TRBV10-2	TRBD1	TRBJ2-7	ASSDAAGGIYEQY
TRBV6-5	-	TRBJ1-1	ATSRFAGVNTEAF
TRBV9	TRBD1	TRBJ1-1	ASSADRVTEAF
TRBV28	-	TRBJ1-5	ASSLGGGSNQPQH
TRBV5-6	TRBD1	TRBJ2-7	ASSFLTGGVYEQY
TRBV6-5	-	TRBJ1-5	ASSYRGVGNQPQH
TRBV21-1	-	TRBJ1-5	ASSKAATPSNQPQH
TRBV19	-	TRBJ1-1	ASSIVVAPVNTEAF
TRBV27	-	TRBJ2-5	ASSPPSRYQETQY
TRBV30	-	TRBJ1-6	AWSVRGSSSPLH
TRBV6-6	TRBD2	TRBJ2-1	ASSYVTSGGINEQF
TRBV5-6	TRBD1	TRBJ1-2	ASSFRDRLNYGYT
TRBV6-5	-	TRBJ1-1	ASSYSANTEAF
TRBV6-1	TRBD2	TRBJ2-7	ASSEGLAGHSYEQY
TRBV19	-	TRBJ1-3	ASRAGTNLGNTIY
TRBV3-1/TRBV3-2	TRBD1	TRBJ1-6	ASSQWTGESPLH
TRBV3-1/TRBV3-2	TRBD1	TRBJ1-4	ASAPGTGHRKLF
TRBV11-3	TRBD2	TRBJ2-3	ASSAYSSGATDTQY